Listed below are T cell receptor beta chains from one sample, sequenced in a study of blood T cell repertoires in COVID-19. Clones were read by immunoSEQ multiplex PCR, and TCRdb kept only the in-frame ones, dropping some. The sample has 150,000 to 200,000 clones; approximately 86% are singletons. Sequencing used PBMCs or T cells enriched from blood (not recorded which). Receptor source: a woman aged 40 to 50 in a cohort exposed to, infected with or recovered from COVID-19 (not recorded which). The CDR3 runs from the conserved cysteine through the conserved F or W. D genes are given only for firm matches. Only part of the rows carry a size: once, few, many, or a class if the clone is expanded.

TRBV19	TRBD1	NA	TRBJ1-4	CASSKPKGLGTGATNEKLFF	TGTGCCAGTAGTAAGCCCAAGGGGCTGGGGACAGGAGCAACTAATGAAAAACTGTTTTTT
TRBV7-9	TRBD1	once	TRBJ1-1	CASSRDRAEAFF	TGTGCCAGCAGCCGGGACAGGGCTGAAGCTTTCTTT
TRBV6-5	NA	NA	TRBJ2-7	CASIDRAGIYEQYF	TGTGCCAGCATAGACCGTGCAGGGATCTACGAGCAGTACTTC
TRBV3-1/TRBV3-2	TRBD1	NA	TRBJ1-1	CASSHLSRGLDTEAFF	TGTGCCAGCAGCCACCTCAGCAGGGGGCTCGACACTGAAGCTTTCTTT
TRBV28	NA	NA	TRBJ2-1	CASSFPGWNEQFF	TGTGCCAGCAGTTTCCCAGGGTGGAATGAGCAGTTCTTC
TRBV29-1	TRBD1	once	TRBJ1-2	CSVETGSEGYTF	TGCAGCGTCGAGACAGGGTCGGAGGGCTACACCTTC
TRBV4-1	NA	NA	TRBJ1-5	CASSQQTDQPQHF	TGCGCCAGCAGCCAACAAACGGATCAGCCCCAGCATTTT
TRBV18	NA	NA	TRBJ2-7	CASSPQGSPTYEQYF	TGTGCCAGCTCACCACAGGGGTCACCCACCTACGAGCAGTACTTC
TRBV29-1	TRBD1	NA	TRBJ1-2	CSVEDFSGQFPRYGYTF	TGCAGCGTTGAAGATTTCTCGGGACAGTTCCCGCGATATGGCTACACCTTC
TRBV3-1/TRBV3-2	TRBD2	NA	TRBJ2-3	CASSLPGLAGGADTQYF	TGTGCCAGCAGCCTCCCCGGACTAGCGGGAGGTGCAGATACGCAGTATTTT